The rows below give T cell receptor beta chains drawn from one sample of a study of blood T cells in healthy people across ages. TCRdb recomputed calls from the 5' RACE reads with MiXCR, one row per CDR3 protein. The sample has around 580,000 distinct CDR3 sequences; under 55% are singletons. Specimen: blood. These receptors all stem from a man older than 75 in good health. CDR3s leave out the opening cysteine and the closing phenylalanine or tryptophan. Not all rows give a size; the values are once, few, many and, for expanded clones, a class.

CDR3 protein | V gene | clone size
SASGTPSTDTQY | TRBV20-1 | NA
ASSPGRGTGELF | TRBV7-9 | NA
ASSQDLTGEKLF | TRBV3-1 | NA
ASSPLAGGTTDTQY | TRBV5-1 | few
ASSLTRRGLAMSDTQY | TRBV7-2 | NA
SARSRDGLYEQY | TRBV20-1 | NA
ASSSRPRQGTQY | TRBV7-2 | few
SARDRAGGSGGYT | TRBV20-1 | NA
ASSLRTSGGRYNEQF | TRBV7-2 | few
ASSQASSYNEQY | TRBV14 | NA
ASSARLAGKDTQY | TRBV9 | NA
ASSEPGGKADTQY | TRBV2 | NA
ASSTGTPSSYNEQF | TRBV5-1 | NA
SSVGASGKQETQY | TRBV29-1 | NA
AWRGRDRSYEQY | TRBV30 | few
ASSLVFNEQF | TRBV5-1 | NA
SAEGSYTEAF | TRBV20-1 | NA
ASSSWTSDASYEQY | TRBV12-3/TRBV12-4 | NA
ASNTTLPYEQY | TRBV12-3/TRBV12-4 | NA
ASSGGWASTDTQY | TRBV2 | NA
ASSQERAAWANVLT | TRBV4-3 | NA
ASSPNSQRDEAF | TRBV28 | NA
SVAPFYGGETQY | TRBV29-1 | once
ASSYEGQEYEKLF | TRBV6-6 | many
ASSLGAGQRYNGQF | TRBV7-9 | NA
ASGSTRSTDTQY | TRBV6-1 | NA
ASSDREGHEQY | TRBV6-5 | many